The present T cell receptor (beta chain) was sequenced within a study of T cell repertoires in cytomegalovirus infection. For the study at large: HLA-B-restricted CMV epitopes that are well studied, plus recently identified HLA-C-restricted ones, were used by the study. From public TCR beta signatures came an indication of both CMV infection and matching HLA type.

Study-wide points: Of the TCR beta families, the public ones yielded a cumulative frequency that identified carriers of CMV plus the relevant HLA. In two of eight donors, the top clonotype was HLA-C-restricted CMV-specific.

TCRdb processed the reads anew with MiXCR; each CDR3 protein has one entry. This sample carries around 710,000 distinct CDR3 sequences, under 35% of them seen once, and the ten largest clones take 10% to 15%. Trimming took 6 bases from V and 6 from J, leaving 12 bases between them. The CDR3 sequence is 13 residues long. CDR1 MDHEN and CDR2 SYDVKM come from the germline V gene. About this clonotype itself: Its antigen is not identified.

The source of this sequence is a human donor in good health (CMV status not recorded). Some clones in this sample may be carry-over from other donors' samples. Sequences were derived from cultured CD8+ T cells from PBMCs, sampled from culture after CMV antigen stimulation. The chain combines TRBV28 with TRBJ2-1, with D tentatively TRBD1 (7 bases). The CDR3 DNA follows: TGTGCCAGCAGGGAGGGGGCAATCAATGAGCAGTTCTTC. Translated: CASREGAINEQFF.